This T cell receptor (beta chain) appears in the sequencing data of a study of T-cell memory formation after mild COVID-19. From the 5' RACE reads, TCRdb called clonotypes with MiXCR, one entry per CDR3 protein. The sample contains roughly 190,000 distinct CDR3 sequences, roughly 27% of which appear only once. The length of the CDR3 is 13 residues. V lost 3 bases and J lost 3, with 9 bases in between. The germline CDR1 and CDR2 sequences are PRHDT and FYEKMQ (reference sequence). The sequencing sample was made of PBMCs or a T cell subset sorted from them (not recorded which). The chain joins TRBV13 to TRBJ2-7; no firm D call. This receptor was identified in an adult woman who had mild COVID-19 (a few samples of this study predate the infection). Cell type and time point are not known. The CDR3 sequence is CASSFGAIYEQYF. In DNA form, the CDR3 reads TGTGCCAGCAGCTTCGGCGCGATCTACGAGCAGTACTTC.